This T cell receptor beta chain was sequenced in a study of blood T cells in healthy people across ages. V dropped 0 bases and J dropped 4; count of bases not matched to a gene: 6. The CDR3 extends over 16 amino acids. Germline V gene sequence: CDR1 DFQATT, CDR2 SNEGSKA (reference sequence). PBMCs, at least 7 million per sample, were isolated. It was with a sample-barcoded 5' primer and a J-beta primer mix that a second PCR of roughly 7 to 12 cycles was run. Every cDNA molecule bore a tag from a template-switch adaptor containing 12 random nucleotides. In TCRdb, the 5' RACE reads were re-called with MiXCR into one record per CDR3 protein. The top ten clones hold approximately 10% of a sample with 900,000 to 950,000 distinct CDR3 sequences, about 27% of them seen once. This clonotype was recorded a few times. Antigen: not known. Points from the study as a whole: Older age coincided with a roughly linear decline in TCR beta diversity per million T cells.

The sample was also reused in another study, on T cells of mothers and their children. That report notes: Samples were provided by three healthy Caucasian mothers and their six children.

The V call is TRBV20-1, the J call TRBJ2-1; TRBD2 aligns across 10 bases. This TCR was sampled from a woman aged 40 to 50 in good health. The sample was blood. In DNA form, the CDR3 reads TGCAGTGCTAGAGACCTAGCGGGGGCATATTACAATGAGCAGTTCTTC. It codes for CSARDLAGAYYNEQFF.